This T cell receptor (beta chain) was sequenced during a study of blood T cell repertoires in COVID-19. Seattle's cohort entered during active infection and was followed longitudinally. CDR1 and CDR2 from the germline V gene are LNHNV and YYDKDF (reference sequence). The germline V and J ends were trimmed by 0 bases and 6 bases, with 6 bases remaining between them. This CDR3 has 12 residues. How the authors handled the data: Estimates of nucleated cell counts were drawn from the amplification of reference gene primers. TCRdb's copy holds only in-frame clones and misses some; the assay was immunoSEQ multiplex PCR. The D gene and trimming were derived from the DNA, and the V and J assignments and clone size from that table. The sample includes roughly 160,000 clones, roughly 93% of them seen just once.

The clonotype was recovered from a man aged 18 to 29 with COVID-19, enrolled during active disease. V is TRBV15 and J is TRBJ2-7; D is unresolved. What was sequenced was peripheral blood. CDR3 sequence: CATSRELSEQYF. The CDR3 bases are TGTGCCACCAGCAGAGAGCTTAGCGAGCAGTACTTC.